This T cell receptor (beta chain) was found in a study of shared clonotypes between healthy human individuals. Study-wide results and caveats: Despite large depth, rarefaction showed incomplete sorted-subset sequencing.

Those who donated were healthy HIV-negative adults, with no recent acute infections or vaccinations reported. All donors were Caucasian adults living in Nashville, Tennessee. CD4+ cells were split into CD45RA+ naive and CD45RA-negative memory subsets. Details on this clone: What it recognizes is unknown.

Assay used: immunoSEQ multiplex PCR; TCRdb lists only in-frame clones, some missing. The top ten hold 1.5% to 2% of the sample, which has 550,000 to 800,000 clones, around 67% seen once. V lost 7 bases, J lost 5 bases, and 15 bases lay in between. Per germline, CDR1 MGHDK and CDR2 SYGVNS. This CDR3 spans 14 amino acids. The clonotype comes from a woman aged 25-40 years in good health. The specimen was memory CD4+ T cells sorted from blood. Documented subset: CD45RA-negative fraction. The chain recombines TRBV25-1 with TRBJ2-1, with no clear D. The CDR3 is CASTGLRVDNEQFF. The CDR3 DNA is TGTGCCAGCACCGGGCTCAGAGTAGACAATGAGCAGTTCTTC.